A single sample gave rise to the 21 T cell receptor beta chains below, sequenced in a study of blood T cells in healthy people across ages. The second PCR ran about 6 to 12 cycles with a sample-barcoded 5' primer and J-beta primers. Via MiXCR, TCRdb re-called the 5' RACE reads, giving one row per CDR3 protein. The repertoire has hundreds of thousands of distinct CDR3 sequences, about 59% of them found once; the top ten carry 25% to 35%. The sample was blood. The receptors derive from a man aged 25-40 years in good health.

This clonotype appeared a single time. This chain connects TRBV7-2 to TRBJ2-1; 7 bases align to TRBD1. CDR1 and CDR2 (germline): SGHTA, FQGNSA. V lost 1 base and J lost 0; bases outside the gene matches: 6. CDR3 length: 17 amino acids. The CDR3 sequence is CASSLVPGGSSYNEQFF. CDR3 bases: TGTGCCAGCAGCTTAGTTCCAGGGGGTAGCTCCTACAATGAGCAGTTCTTC.

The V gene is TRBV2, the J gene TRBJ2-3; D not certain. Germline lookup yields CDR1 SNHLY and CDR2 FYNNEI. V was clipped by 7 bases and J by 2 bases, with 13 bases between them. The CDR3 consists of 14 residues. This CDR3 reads CASNEDGVTDTQYF. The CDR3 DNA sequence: TGTGCCAGCAATGAGGACGGAGTCACAGATACGCAGTATTTT.

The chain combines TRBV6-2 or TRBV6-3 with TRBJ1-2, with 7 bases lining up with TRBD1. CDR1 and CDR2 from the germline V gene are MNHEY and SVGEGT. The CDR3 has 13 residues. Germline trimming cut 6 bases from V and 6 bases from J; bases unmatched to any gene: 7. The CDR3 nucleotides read TGTGCCAGCAGGGGGAACAGGGGCAATGGCTACACCTTC. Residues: CASRGNRGNGYTF.

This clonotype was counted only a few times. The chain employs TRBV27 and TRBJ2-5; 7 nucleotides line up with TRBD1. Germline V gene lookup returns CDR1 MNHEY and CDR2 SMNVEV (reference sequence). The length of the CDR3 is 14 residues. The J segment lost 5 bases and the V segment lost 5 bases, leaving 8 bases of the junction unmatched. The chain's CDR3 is CASSPLGGGETQYF. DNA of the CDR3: TGTGCCAGCAGTCCATTAGGGGGCGGCGAGACCCAGTACTTC.

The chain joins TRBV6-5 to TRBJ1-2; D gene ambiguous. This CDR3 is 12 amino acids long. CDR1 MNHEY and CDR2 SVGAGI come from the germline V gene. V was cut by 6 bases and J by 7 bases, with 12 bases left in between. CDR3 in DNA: TGTGCCAGCAGGTTCGGAGGGTCTGGCTACACCTTC. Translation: CASRFGGSGYTF.

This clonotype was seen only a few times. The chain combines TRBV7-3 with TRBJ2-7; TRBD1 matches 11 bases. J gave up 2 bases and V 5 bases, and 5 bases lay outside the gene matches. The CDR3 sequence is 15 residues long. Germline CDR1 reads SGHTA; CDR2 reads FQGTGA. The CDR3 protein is CASSIGTGGTYEQYF. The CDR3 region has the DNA TGTGCCAGCAGCATCGGGACAGGGGGGACCTACGAGCAGTACTTC.

The CDR3 loop is CSVGPGTGQETQYF. The CDR3 nucleotides read TGCAGCGTTGGGCCCGGGACAGGACAAGAGACCCAGTACTTC. This chain uses TRBV29-1 with TRBJ2-5, with TRBD1 identical over 8 bases. The CDR3 length is 14 residues. J was trimmed by 2 bases and V by 4 bases; bases with no gene match: 6. Germline V gives CDR1 SQVTM, CDR2 ANQGSEA.

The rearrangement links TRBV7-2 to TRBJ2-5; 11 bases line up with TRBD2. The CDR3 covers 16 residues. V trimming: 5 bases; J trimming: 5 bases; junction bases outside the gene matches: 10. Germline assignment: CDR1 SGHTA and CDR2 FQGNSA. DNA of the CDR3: TGTGCCAGCAGCCGTCTAGCGGGGGGAATCAGGGAGACCCAGTACTTC. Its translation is CASSRLAGGIRETQYF.

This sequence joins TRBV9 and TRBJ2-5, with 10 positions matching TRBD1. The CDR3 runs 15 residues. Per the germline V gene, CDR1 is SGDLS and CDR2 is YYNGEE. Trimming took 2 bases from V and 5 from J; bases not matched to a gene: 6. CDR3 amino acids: CASSVTTGGSETQYF. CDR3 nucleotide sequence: TGTGCCAGCAGCGTCACGACAGGGGGCTCGGAGACCCAGTACTTC.

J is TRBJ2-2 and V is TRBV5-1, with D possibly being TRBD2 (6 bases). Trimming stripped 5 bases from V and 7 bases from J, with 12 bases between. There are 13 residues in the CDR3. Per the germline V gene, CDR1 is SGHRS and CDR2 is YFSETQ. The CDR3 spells CASRSPEGGELFF. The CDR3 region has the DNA TGCGCCAGCAGGTCGCCGGAGGGCGGGGAGCTGTTTTTT.

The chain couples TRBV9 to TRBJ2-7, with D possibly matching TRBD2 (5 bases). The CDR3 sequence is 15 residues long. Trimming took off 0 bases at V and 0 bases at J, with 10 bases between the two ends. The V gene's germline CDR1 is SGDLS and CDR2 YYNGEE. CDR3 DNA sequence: TGTGCCAGCAGCGTAGCCACGGGGAGCTCCTACGAGCAGTACTTC. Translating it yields CASSVATGSSYEQYF.

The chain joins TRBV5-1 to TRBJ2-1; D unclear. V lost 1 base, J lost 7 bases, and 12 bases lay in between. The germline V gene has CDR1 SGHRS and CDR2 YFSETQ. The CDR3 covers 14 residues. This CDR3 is CASSLRATGNEQFF. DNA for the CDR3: TGCGCCAGCAGCTTGCGCGCCACCGGGAATGAGCAGTTCTTC.

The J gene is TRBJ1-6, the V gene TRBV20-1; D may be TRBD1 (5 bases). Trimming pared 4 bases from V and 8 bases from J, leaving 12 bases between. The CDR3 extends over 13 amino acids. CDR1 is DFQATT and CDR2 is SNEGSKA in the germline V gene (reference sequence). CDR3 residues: CSAIGTGHSPLHF. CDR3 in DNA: TGCAGTGCTATAGGCACAGGCCATTCACCCCTCCACTTT.

The CDR3 nucleotides read TGTGCCAGCAGCTTTCAGGGCTACACAGATACGCAGTATTTT. Its protein product is CASSFQGYTDTQYF. The chain links TRBV11-2 to TRBJ2-3, with TRBD1 as a possible D gene (5 bases). This CDR3 spans 14 amino acids. Germline CDR1 SGHAT, CDR2 FQNNGV. V was pared by 3 bases and J by 2 bases, with 9 bases between.

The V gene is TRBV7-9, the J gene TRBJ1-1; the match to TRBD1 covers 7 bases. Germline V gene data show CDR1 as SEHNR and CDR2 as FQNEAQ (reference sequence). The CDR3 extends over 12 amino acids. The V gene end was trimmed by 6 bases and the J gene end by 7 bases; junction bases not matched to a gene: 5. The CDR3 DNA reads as TGTGCCAGCAGTCGGGACAGCCGTGAAGCTTTCTTT. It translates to CASSRDSREAFF.

The CDR3 is CASRAGVEQYF. The CDR3, as DNA: TGCGCCAGCAGAGCGGGGGTCGAGCAGTACTTC. The chain joins TRBV5-1 to TRBJ2-7, with TRBD2 matching 8 bases. Germline loops: CDR1 SGHRS, CDR2 YFSETQ. Trimming took 5 bases from V and 6 from J; bases not matched to a gene: 1. The CDR3 has 11 amino acids.

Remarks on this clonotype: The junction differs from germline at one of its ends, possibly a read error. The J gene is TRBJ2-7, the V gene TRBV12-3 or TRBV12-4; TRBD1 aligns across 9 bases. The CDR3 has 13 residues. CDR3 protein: CASRRDRAETQCF. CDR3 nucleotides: TGTGCCAGCAGGAGGGACAGGGCAGAGACCCAGTGCTTC.

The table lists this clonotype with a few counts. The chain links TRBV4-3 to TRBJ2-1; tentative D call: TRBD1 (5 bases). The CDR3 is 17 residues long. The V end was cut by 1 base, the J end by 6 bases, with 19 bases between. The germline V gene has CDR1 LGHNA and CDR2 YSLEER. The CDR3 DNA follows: TGCGCCAGCAGCCAAGGAGGAACAGGTCTTGGTGTCAATGAGCAGTTCTTC. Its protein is CASSQGGTGLGVNEQFF.

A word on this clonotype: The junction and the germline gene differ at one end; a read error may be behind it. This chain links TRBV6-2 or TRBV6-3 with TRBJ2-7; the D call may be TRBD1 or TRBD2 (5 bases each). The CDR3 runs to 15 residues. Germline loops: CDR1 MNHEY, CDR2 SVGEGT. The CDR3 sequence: CASSYSSRGASEQYF. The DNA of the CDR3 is TGTGCCAGCAGCTACTCGTCGAGAGGGGCCAGCGAGCAGTACTTC.

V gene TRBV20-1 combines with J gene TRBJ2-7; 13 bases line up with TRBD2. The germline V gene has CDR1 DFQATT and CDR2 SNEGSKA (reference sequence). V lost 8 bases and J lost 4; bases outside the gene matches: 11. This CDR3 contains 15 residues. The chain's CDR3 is CSTTSGGALSYEQYF. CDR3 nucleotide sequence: TGCAGTACCACTAGCGGGGGGGCTCTCAGTTACGAGCAGTACTTC.

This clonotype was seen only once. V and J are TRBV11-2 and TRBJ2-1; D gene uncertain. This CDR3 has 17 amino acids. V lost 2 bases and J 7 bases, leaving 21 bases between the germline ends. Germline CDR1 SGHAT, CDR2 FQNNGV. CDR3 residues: CASSLNETGGGLNEQFF. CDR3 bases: TGTGCCAGCAGCTTAAATGAGACGGGTGGCGGTCTAAATGAGCAGTTCTTC.